The 24 T cell receptor beta chains reported below all come from one sample, sequenced in a study of T cell clonotyping in hematopoietic cell transplantation. TCRdb's table, derived via immunoSEQ multiplex PCR, lists solely in-frame clones and lacks some. In the table there are several thousand clones, roughly 84% of which are singletons. Sample time point: recipient sample about 28 days before transplant, after cytoreduction. This material consisted of peripheral blood mononuclear cells, taken before stem cell transplant. All receptors come from a man aged 60 to 69 with acute myeloid leukemia. Some clones in this sample may be carry-over from other donors' samples.

This sequence joins TRBV10-1 and TRBJ1-5, with 8 bases lining up with TRBD1. The length of the CDR3 is 13 residues. In germline, CDR1 is WNHNN, CDR2 SYGVQD (reference sequence). The trim removed 6 bases at V and 7 bases at J, leaving 5 bases unmatched. CDR3 DNA sequence: TGCGCCAGCAGCCTCGGACAGGGACAGCCCCAGCATTTT. As protein: CASSLGQGQPQHF.

This chain joins TRBV6-1 and TRBJ2-7, with TRBD2 matching 9 bases. Germline trimming cut 2 bases from V and 2 bases from J; bases unmatched to any gene: 7. In germline, CDR1 is MNHNS, CDR2 SASEGT. The CDR3 has 16 residues. As DNA, the CDR3 is TGTGCCAGCAGTGAAATGGCTAGCGGGGCCCCCTACGAGCAGTACTTC. As protein: CASSEMASGAPYEQYF.

The gene calls are TRBV6-5 and TRBJ1-1; 8 bases agree with TRBD1. This CDR3 is 15 amino acids long. Looked up from germline, CDR1 is MNHEY and CDR2 is SVGAGI. Trimming at V came to 7 bases and at J to 3 bases, leaving 10 bases not matched to a gene. The CDR3 DNA follows: TGTGCCAGCACCCTCAGGGGGCAGGGGTACACTGAAGCTTTCTTT. Protein product: CASTLRGQGYTEAFF.

The V gene is TRBV27, the J gene TRBJ2-7; 7 positions match TRBD1. Germline V CDR1 and CDR2: MNHEY, SMNVEV (reference sequence). The junction had 4 bases not matched to a gene; V was cut back by 2 bases and J by 3 bases. This CDR3 contains 14 residues. CDR3 protein: CASSLLDRVYEQYF. CDR3 DNA sequence: TGTGCCAGCAGTTTACTCGACAGGGTCTACGAGCAGTACTTC.

The rearrangement links TRBV29-1 to TRBJ2-1, with D possibly being TRBD1 (6 bases). CDR1 and CDR2 from the germline V gene are SQVTM and ANQGSEA. V was cut by 6 bases and J by 4 bases, with 7 bases left in between. The CDR3 runs 11 residues. The CDR3 DNA is TGCAGCGTGGACAGTTACAATGAGCAGTTCTTC. Translated: CSVDSYNEQFF.

V gene TRBV6-5 combines with J gene TRBJ2-3; a possible D gene is TRBD1 (5 bases). V was cut by 0 bases and J by 2 bases, with 12 bases left in between. Looked up from germline, CDR1 is MNHEY and CDR2 is SVGAGI. The CDR3 is 16 amino acids. Here the CDR3 DNA reads TGTGCCAGCAGTTACTCGGTGGCAGGGTTCACAGATACGCAGTATTTT. It codes for CASSYSVAGFTDTQYF.

This clone appeared a single time. The gene calls are TRBV6-1 and TRBJ1-5, with TRBD1 matching 9 bases. J lost 5 bases, V lost 6 bases, and 2 bases had no gene match. The length of the CDR3 is 13 residues. The germline V gene encodes CDR1 MNHNS and CDR2 SASEGT. The CDR3 nucleotides are TGTGCCAGCAGCTGGACAGGGGATCAGCCCCAGCATTTT. Protein sequence: CASSWTGDQPQHF.

The V and J genes are TRBV9 and TRBJ2-1; possible D gene TRBD1, 6 bases. The CDR3 contains 15 residues. The germline V gene has CDR1 SGDLS and CDR2 YYNGEE. Trimming removed 3 bases at V and 0 bases at J, with 10 bases between. CDR3 residues: CASSATGSSYNEQFF. CDR3 coding DNA: TGTGCCAGCAGCGCTACAGGGAGCTCCTACAATGAGCAGTTCTTC. Full variable domain (remainder filled in from reference TRBV9 and TRBJ2-1): DSGVTQTPKHLITATGQRVTLRCSPRSGDLSVYWYQQSLDQGLQFLIQYYNGEERAKGNILERFSAQQFPDLHSELNLSSLELGDSALYFCASSATGSSYNEQFFGPGTRLTVL.

This rearrangement joins TRBV30 to TRBJ1-6, with TRBD1 as a possible D gene (5 bases). The V gene's germline CDR1 is GTSNPN and CDR2 SVGIG (reference sequence). Trimming stripped 2 bases from V and 5 bases from J, with 7 bases between. The CDR3 totals 13 residues. CDR3 DNA sequence: TGTGCCTGGAGTCGAGGGGATAATTCACCCCTCCACTTT. It yields the protein CAWSRGDNSPLHF.

In its sample, this clone was seen a few times. The chain has TRBV29-1 and TRBJ1-5; D possibly corresponds to TRBD1 (5 bases). The CDR3 has 12 amino acids. V gave up 4 bases and J gave up 5 bases, with 9 bases separating them. Looked up from germline, CDR1 is SQVTM and CDR2 is ANQGSEA. The CDR3 loop reads CSVAGLDQPQHF. The CDR3 DNA sequence: TGCAGCGTTGCAGGGCTGGATCAGCCCCAGCATTTT.

The chain couples TRBV6-5 to TRBJ1-1; a possible D gene is TRBD1 (5 bases). Germline V gene lookup returns CDR1 MNHEY and CDR2 SVGAGI. The CDR3 spans 13 residues. The V end lost 6 bases, the J end lost 3 bases, and 11 bases lay between the germline ends. CDR3 nucleotide sequence: TGTGCCAGCAGGGCCAGGGTGTACACTGAAGCTTTCTTT. As protein: CASRARVYTEAFF.

J is TRBJ2-7 and V is TRBV30; possibly TRBD2 for D (6 bases). The germline gives CDR1 GTSNPN, CDR2 SVGIG (reference sequence). V was pared by 0 bases and J by 9 bases, with 15 bases between. The CDR3 runs to 13 residues. Here the CDR3 DNA reads TGTGCCTGGAGTGTAGGGCAGGACTATGTGCAGTACTTC. Its protein is CAWSVGQDYVQYF.

This rearrangement joins TRBV30 to TRBJ1-6; weak D call: TRBD1 (5 bases). This CDR3 contains 12 residues. From germline, CDR1 is GTSNPN and CDR2 SVGIG (reference sequence). The ends were cut back, 5 bases at V and 6 bases at J, with 8 bases in the middle. The CDR3 DNA follows: TGTGCCTGGGACAGCGGTAATTCACCCCTCCACTTT. Amino acids: CAWDSGNSPLHF.

This clone is labeled as medium-sized. The CDR3 region is CAWSNTGDQETQYF. CDR3 nucleotide sequence: TGTGCCTGGAGTAATACAGGGGATCAAGAGACCCAGTACTTC. The V and J genes are TRBV30 and TRBJ2-5; 7 bases align to TRBD1. CDR1 and CDR2 from the germline V gene are GTSNPN and SVGIG (reference sequence). V was clipped by 2 bases and J by 2 bases; unmatched bases: 5. This CDR3 comprises 14 residues. The complete variable domain, with remaining parts taken from reference TRBV30 and TRBJ2-5, reads SQTIHQWPATLVQPVGSPLSLECTVEGTSNPNLYWYRQAAGRGLQLLFYSVGIGQISSEVPQNLSASRPQDRQFILSSKKLLLSDSGFYLCAWSNTGDQETQYFGPGTRLLVL.

This clone occurred a few times. The V call is TRBV28, the J call TRBJ1-3, with D possibly being TRBD1 (5 bases). Germline CDR1 MDHEN, CDR2 SYDVKM. V lost 3 bases and J 2 bases, leaving 11 bases between the germline ends. The CDR3 has 15 amino acids. CDR3 in DNA: TGTGCCAGCAGTTTGCTAAGGGGAACTGGAAACACCATATATTTT. Its translation: CASSLLRGTGNTIYF.

This clone was seen more than once but under ten times. This chain connects TRBV2 to TRBJ2-7, with 8 bases fitting TRBD1. The CDR3 runs to 14 residues. V trimming: 6 bases; J trimming: 2 bases; junction bases outside the gene matches: 6. Looked up from germline, CDR1 is SNHLY and CDR2 is FYNNEI. The CDR3 DNA is TGTGCCAGCAGCCCCGAGACAGGGGCCTACGAGCAGTACTTC. Its translation: CASSPETGAYEQYF.

V usage is TRBV10-3 and J usage is TRBJ2-3; 10 nucleotides align to TRBD2. V shed 6 bases and J 4 bases; nucleotides not matched to a gene: 4. Germline CDR1 is ENHRY and CDR2 is SYGVKD. This CDR3 spans 14 amino acids. This chain's CDR3 is CAIRPAGGPDTQYF. CDR3 in DNA: TGTGCCATCAGGCCAGCGGGAGGGCCAGATACGCAGTATTTT.

V usage is TRBV4-1 and J usage is TRBJ1-6, with TRBD1 as a possible D gene (5 bases). The CDR3 extends over 16 amino acids. V lost 0 bases to trimming and J lost 9 bases, with 15 bases between them. Germline V gene data show CDR1 as MGHRA and CDR2 as YSYEKL. CDR3 nucleotide sequence: TGCGCCAGCAGCCAAGATCAATCAGGGCCCACTTCACCCCTCCACTTT. Translating gives CASSQDQSGPTSPLHF.

DNA of the CDR3: TGCGCCAGCAGCCGGCGGACCGAAACTAATGAAAAACTGTTTTTT. Its translation: CASSRRTETNEKLFF. The genes are TRBV4-1 and TRBJ1-4; D is undetermined. Trimming cost V 4 bases and J 1 base, with 10 bases left between them. The CDR3 is made up of 15 amino acids. Germline-derived CDR1 and CDR2 are MGHRA and YSYEKL.

This clone occurred a few times. The chain is built from TRBV25-1 and TRBJ1-4, with a tentative D call TRBD1 (5 bases). Germline-derived CDR1 and CDR2 are MGHDK and SYGVNS. The CDR3 is 14 residues long. The V end was cut by 1 base, the J end by 7 bases, with 10 bases between. The CDR3 protein is CASSESRVVEKLFF. The DNA of the CDR3 is TGTGCCAGCAGTGAATCCAGGGTGGTTGAAAAACTGTTTTTT.

This chain connects TRBV6-6 to TRBJ2-2; 8 bases line up with TRBD2. V lost 2 bases and J lost 7; bases outside the gene matches: 6. The germline V gene has CDR1 MNHNY and CDR2 SVGAGI (reference sequence). The CDR3 is 15 residues long. The CDR3 region is CASSYAGLAGGELFF. In DNA form, the CDR3 reads TGTGCCAGCAGTTACGCTGGACTAGCCGGCGGGGAGCTGTTTTTT.

The chain joins TRBV10-3 to TRBJ2-7; no clear D gene. V was shortened by 7 bases and J by 2 bases, with 15 bases between the two germline ends. Germline CDR1 reads ENHRY; CDR2 reads SYGVKD. This CDR3 has 14 amino acids. CDR3 in amino acids: CAITRSTDTYEQYF. As DNA, the CDR3 is TGTGCCATCACCCGATCGACGGATACCTACGAGCAGTACTTC.

This clone was counted a few times. The chain has TRBV6-1 and TRBJ1-5, with D perhaps matching TRBD1 (6 bases). The V gene lost 1 base and the J gene lost 6 bases, with 13 bases spanning the gap. Germline V gene sequence: CDR1 MNHNS, CDR2 SASEGT. This CDR3 region has 15 residues. CDR3: CASSEDSGGGQPQHF. CDR3 coding DNA: TGTGCCAGCAGTGAAGACTCGGGGGGCGGTCAGCCCCAGCATTTT.

The chain has TRBV11-2 and TRBJ2-7; D is perhaps TRBD2 (5 bases). Trimming stripped 1 base from V and 5 bases from J, with 12 bases between. The CDR3 loop spans 14 amino acids. Looked up from germline, CDR1 is SGHAT and CDR2 is FQNNGV. The CDR3 loop is CASSLGDGLNEQYF. The CDR3 DNA reads TGTGCCAGCAGCTTAGGGGATGGACTCAACGAGCAGTACTTC.